This is a list of T cell receptor beta chains from one sample in a study of cytomegalovirus exposure and HLA in healthy donors. Produced via immunoSEQ multiplex PCR; TCRdb's table is partial and in-frame only. The table has 150,000 to 200,000 clones, more than 65% seen once; the top ten hold less than 2%. Sequencing was done on a sample of PBMCs. The receptors shown here come from a woman aged 30 to 39 in good health and CMV-seronegative. The CDR3 runs from the conserved cysteine through the conserved F or W. Fields, in order: clone size, V gene, D gene, J gene, CDR3 protein, CDR3 DNA. The D gene is left open where the match is weak. Clone size is stated in some rows and not others, as once, few, many or a class when expanded.

clone_size: NA
v_call: TRBV11-2
d_call: NA
j_call: TRBJ1-1
cdr3_aa: CASSLDARDFAEAFF
cdr3_nt: TGTGCCAGCAGCTTAGACGCCCGGGATTTCGCTGAAGCTTTCTTT

clone_size: NA
v_call: TRBV7-9
d_call: TRBD1
j_call: TRBJ1-1
cdr3_aa: CSSSRDRRFMNTEAFF
cdr3_nt: TGTTCCAGCAGCCGGGACAGGCGATTCATGAACACTGAAGCTTTCTTT

clone_size: few
v_call: TRBV29-1
d_call: TRBD1
j_call: TRBJ2-1
cdr3_aa: CSVRTGGWNEQFF
cdr3_nt: TGCAGCGTTCGGACAGGGGGATGGAATGAGCAGTTCTTC

clone_size: NA
v_call: TRBV30
d_call: TRBD1
j_call: TRBJ2-2
cdr3_aa: CAWSARQGAYSGELFF
cdr3_nt: TGTGCCTGGAGTGCGCGACAGGGCGCCTATTCCGGGGAGCTGTTTTTT

clone_size: NA
v_call: TRBV4-1
d_call: TRBD2
j_call: TRBJ2-1
cdr3_aa: CASSQELAVYNEQFF
cdr3_nt: TGCGCCAGCAGCCAAGAACTAGCGGTCTACAATGAGCAGTTCTTC

clone_size: NA
v_call: TRBV25-1
d_call: TRBD1
j_call: TRBJ2-5
cdr3_aa: CASSAHPGTGNLETQYF
cdr3_nt: TGTGCCAGCAGTGCCCACCCCGGGACAGGGAATTTGGAGACCCAGTACTTC

clone_size: once
v_call: TRBV10-3
d_call: TRBD1
j_call: TRBJ2-6
cdr3_aa: CAISRGSGANVLTF
cdr3_nt: TGTGCCATCAGCAGGGGGTCAGGGGCCAACGTCCTGACTTTC

clone_size: NA
v_call: TRBV10-3
d_call: NA
j_call: TRBJ1-2
cdr3_aa: CAISAAGNYGYTF
cdr3_nt: TGTGCCATCAGTGCAGCGGGGAACTATGGCTACACCTTC

clone_size: NA
v_call: TRBV11-3
d_call: TRBD1
j_call: TRBJ2-2
cdr3_aa: CASSLDRGVYSGELFF
cdr3_nt: TGTGCCAGCAGCTTGGACAGGGGGGTGTATTCCGGGGAGCTGTTTTTT

clone_size: NA
v_call: TRBV4-2
d_call: TRBD2
j_call: TRBJ2-1
cdr3_aa: CASSHITGLAMDEQFF
cdr3_nt: TGTGCCAGCAGCCACATTACGGGACTAGCCATGGATGAGCAGTTCTTC

clone_size: once
v_call: TRBV11-2
d_call: TRBD2
j_call: TRBJ2-1
cdr3_aa: CASSPPGGRSIEQFF
cdr3_nt: TGTGCCAGCAGTCCTCCGGGAGGCCGGTCGATTGAGCAGTTCTTC

clone_size: NA
v_call: TRBV7-9
d_call: TRBD1
j_call: TRBJ1-2
cdr3_aa: CASSPGTGGDYGYTF
cdr3_nt: TGTGCCAGCAGCCCCGGGACAGGGGGCGACTATGGCTACACCTTC

clone_size: NA
v_call: TRBV6-1
d_call: NA
j_call: TRBJ1-2
cdr3_aa: CASSEASRTVANYGYTF
cdr3_nt: TGTGCCAGCAGTGAAGCCTCCCGTACAGTTGCTAACTATGGCTACACCTTC

clone_size: NA
v_call: TRBV5-4
d_call: NA
j_call: TRBJ2-1
cdr3_aa: CASSLPPSQANEQFF
cdr3_nt: TGTGCCAGCAGCTTGCCCCCCTCTCAAGCCAATGAGCAGTTCTTC

clone_size: NA
v_call: TRBV6-5
d_call: NA
j_call: TRBJ2-5
cdr3_aa: CASSYSWGVETQYF
cdr3_nt: TGTGCCAGCAGTTACTCCTGGGGGGTAGAGACCCAGTACTTC

clone_size: NA
v_call: TRBV9
d_call: TRBD1
j_call: TRBJ1-4
cdr3_aa: CASSVDPQGFNEKLFF
cdr3_nt: TGTGCCAGCAGCGTAGACCCACAGGGGTTTAATGAAAAACTGTTTTTT

clone_size: medium-sized
v_call: TRBV4-2
d_call: NA
j_call: TRBJ1-4
cdr3_aa: CASSQAATNEKLFF
cdr3_nt: TGTGCCAGCAGCCAAGCAGCAACTAATGAAAAACTGTTTTTT

clone_size: NA
v_call: TRBV7-8
d_call: NA
j_call: TRBJ2-5
cdr3_aa: CASSLAPGRETQYF
cdr3_nt: TGTGCCAGCAGCTTAGCCCCAGGGCGAGAGACCCAGTACTTC

clone_size: NA
v_call: TRBV11-3
d_call: TRBD1
j_call: TRBJ2-2
cdr3_aa: CASSFSGQANTGELFF
cdr3_nt: TGTGCCAGCAGCTTCAGCGGACAGGCGAACACCGGGGAGCTGTTTTTT

clone_size: NA
v_call: TRBV5-8
d_call: NA
j_call: TRBJ1-1
cdr3_aa: CASSLAGEGMNTEAFF
cdr3_nt: TGTGCCAGCAGCTTGGCCGGGGAGGGGATGAACACTGAAGCTTTCTTT

clone_size: NA
v_call: TRBV19
d_call: NA
j_call: TRBJ1-1
cdr3_aa: CASSPLMNTEAFF
cdr3_nt: TGTGCCAGTAGCCCACTTATGAACACTGAAGCTTTCTTT

clone_size: few
v_call: TRBV21-1
d_call: NA
j_call: TRBJ2-5
cdr3_aa: CASTIKQGEETQYF
cdr3_nt: TGTGCCAGCACCATTAAACAGGGGGAAGAGACCCAGTACTTC

clone_size: once
v_call: TRBV9
d_call: TRBD2
j_call: TRBJ2-1
cdr3_aa: CASSVVGTSANEQFF
cdr3_nt: TGTGCCAGCAGCGTAGTCGGGACTAGTGCTAATGAGCAGTTCTTC

clone_size: few
v_call: TRBV5-1
d_call: NA
j_call: TRBJ2-1
cdr3_aa: CASSLVGDNEQFF
cdr3_nt: TGCGCCAGCAGCTTGGTCGGAGACAATGAGCAGTTCTTC

clone_size: NA
v_call: TRBV2
d_call: NA
j_call: TRBJ2-6
cdr3_aa: CASSLRPGSGANVLTF
cdr3_nt: TGTGCCAGCAGCCTCAGACCGGGGTCTGGGGCCAACGTCCTGACTTTC

clone_size: NA
v_call: TRBV7-2
d_call: NA
j_call: TRBJ1-5
cdr3_aa: CASSPRGYEVSQPQHF
cdr3_nt: TGTGCCAGCAGCCCCCGGGGGTACGAGGTCTCCCAGCCCCAGCATTTT

clone_size: few
v_call: TRBV27
d_call: TRBD2
j_call: TRBJ2-7
cdr3_aa: CASRPVGGIYEQYF
cdr3_nt: TGTGCCAGCAGACCTGTGGGGGGGATCTACGAGCAGTACTTC

clone_size: NA
v_call: TRBV10-3
d_call: NA
j_call: TRBJ1-2
cdr3_aa: CAISAQGVHGYTF
cdr3_nt: TGTGCCATCAGCGCTCAGGGTGTCCATGGCTACACCTTC

clone_size: few
v_call: TRBV29-1
d_call: NA
j_call: TRBJ1-1
cdr3_aa: CSVGPSGDTEAFF
cdr3_nt: TGCAGCGTTGGCCCCAGCGGGGACACTGAAGCTTTCTTT

clone_size: NA
v_call: TRBV25-1
d_call: TRBD2
j_call: TRBJ2-5
cdr3_aa: CASSELGTSGETQYF
cdr3_nt: TGTGCCAGCAGTGAATTAGGGACTAGTGGAGAGACCCAGTACTTC

clone_size: NA
v_call: TRBV11-2
d_call: TRBD1
j_call: TRBJ2-7
cdr3_aa: CASSLSPGDRGRYEQYF
cdr3_nt: TGTGCCAGCAGCTTATCCCCCGGGGACAGGGGACGGTACGAGCAGTACTTC

clone_size: few
v_call: TRBV2
d_call: NA
j_call: TRBJ1-1
cdr3_aa: CASSDRSTTEAFF
cdr3_nt: TGTGCCAGCAGTGATCGGTCAACCACTGAAGCTTTCTTT

clone_size: many
v_call: TRBV6-6
d_call: TRBD2
j_call: TRBJ2-7
cdr3_aa: CASRPSGDHYEQYF
cdr3_nt: TGTGCCAGCAGGCCTAGCGGGGACCACTACGAGCAGTACTTC

clone_size: few
v_call: TRBV18
d_call: TRBD2
j_call: TRBJ2-3
cdr3_aa: CASSLMTSGSTDTQYF
cdr3_nt: TGTGCCAGCTCCCTTATGACTAGCGGGTCCACAGATACGCAGTATTTT

clone_size: NA
v_call: TRBV5-4
d_call: NA
j_call: TRBJ2-5
cdr3_aa: CASSLGLEETQYF
cdr3_nt: TGTGCCAGCAGCTTGGGACTAGAAGAGACCCAGTACTTC

clone_size: NA
v_call: TRBV5-1
d_call: TRBD2
j_call: TRBJ2-5
cdr3_aa: CASSTGSGGVQETQYF
cdr3_nt: TGCGCCAGCAGCACCGGGAGCGGGGGGGTGCAAGAGACCCAGTACTTC

clone_size: NA
v_call: TRBV7-2
d_call: TRBD1
j_call: TRBJ2-7
cdr3_aa: CASSPTTGGREQYF
cdr3_nt: TGTGCCAGCAGCCCGACGACAGGGGGCAGGGAGCAGTACTTC

clone_size: NA
v_call: TRBV2
d_call: NA
j_call: TRBJ1-2
cdr3_aa: CASSDGGFGLYGYTF
cdr3_nt: TGTGCCAGCAGCGACGGGGGGTTTGGCCTTTATGGCTACACCTTC

clone_size: NA
v_call: TRBV4-1
d_call: TRBD1
j_call: TRBJ2-3
cdr3_aa: CASSRGQAVTDTQYF
cdr3_nt: TGCGCCAGCAGTCGAGGACAGGCCGTCACAGATACGCAGTATTTT

clone_size: NA
v_call: TRBV13
d_call: NA
j_call: TRBJ1-2
cdr3_aa: CASSLGPGNRYSGYTF
cdr3_nt: TGTGCCAGCAGCTTAGGCCCGGGGAATCGGTACTCTGGCTACACCTTC

clone_size: once
v_call: TRBV2
d_call: NA
j_call: TRBJ1-2
cdr3_aa: CASEAGYGYTF
cdr3_nt: TGTGCCAGCGAGGCGGGCTATGGCTACACCTTC

clone_size: NA
v_call: TRBV27
d_call: TRBD1
j_call: TRBJ1-4
cdr3_aa: CASSQDRVREKLFF
cdr3_nt: TGTGCCAGCAGTCAGGACAGGGTCCGTGAAAAACTGTTTTTT

clone_size: NA
v_call: TRBV28
d_call: TRBD1
j_call: TRBJ2-5
cdr3_aa: CASSLHPGQGLTTQYF
cdr3_nt: TGTGCCAGCAGTTTGCACCCGGGACAGGGGCTAACGACCCAGTACTTC

clone_size: NA
v_call: TRBV9
d_call: TRBD2
j_call: TRBJ2-3
cdr3_aa: CASSTTSGRTDTQYF
cdr3_nt: TGTGCCAGCAGCACCACTAGCGGGAGGACAGATACGCAGTATTTT

clone_size: few
v_call: TRBV27
d_call: NA
j_call: TRBJ1-6
cdr3_aa: CASSLLGQNNSPLHF
cdr3_nt: TGTGCCAGCAGTCTCCTTGGGCAAAATAATTCACCCCTCCACTTT

clone_size: few
v_call: TRBV4-1
d_call: TRBD2
j_call: TRBJ2-7
cdr3_aa: CASSRGTSGRVYEQYF
cdr3_nt: TGCGCCAGCAGCCGTGGGACTAGCGGGAGGGTCTACGAGCAGTACTTC

clone_size: few
v_call: TRBV7-9
d_call: NA
j_call: TRBJ2-7
cdr3_aa: CASSLSGNAYEQYF
cdr3_nt: TGTGCCAGCAGCTTGTCAGGGAATGCCTACGAGCAGTACTTC

clone_size: NA
v_call: TRBV9
d_call: TRBD1
j_call: TRBJ2-2
cdr3_aa: CASSTTGTGNTGELFF
cdr3_nt: TGTGCCAGCAGCACTACCGGGACAGGGAACACCGGGGAGCTGTTTTTT

clone_size: NA
v_call: TRBV9
d_call: TRBD2
j_call: TRBJ2-2
cdr3_aa: CASSVVAGGANTGELFF
cdr3_nt: TGTGCCAGCAGCGTGGTGGCGGGGGGGGCGAACACCGGGGAGCTGTTTTTT

clone_size: NA
v_call: TRBV19
d_call: NA
j_call: TRBJ1-5
cdr3_aa: CASSIDLPRDSNQPQHF
cdr3_nt: TGTGCCAGTAGTATAGATCTCCCGAGGGATAGCAATCAGCCCCAGCATTTT

clone_size: NA
v_call: TRBV7-8
d_call: NA
j_call: TRBJ1-2
cdr3_aa: CASSPSTGIYGYTF
cdr3_nt: TGTGCCAGCAGCCCTAGTACAGGAATCTATGGCTACACCTTC

clone_size: NA
v_call: TRBV7-2
d_call: TRBD2
j_call: TRBJ2-1
cdr3_aa: CASSFGGSPTYNEQFF
cdr3_nt: TGTGCCAGCAGCTTCGGCGGGAGTCCTACATACAATGAGCAGTTCTTC

clone_size: NA
v_call: TRBV19
d_call: TRBD1
j_call: TRBJ1-4
cdr3_aa: CASSTTGAENEKLFF
cdr3_nt: TGTGCCAGTAGCACGACAGGGGCAGAAAATGAAAAACTGTTTTTT

clone_size: few
v_call: TRBV10-3
d_call: NA
j_call: TRBJ2-1
cdr3_aa: CAISQGGSYNEQFF
cdr3_nt: TGTGCCATCAGCCAAGGGGGCTCCTACAATGAGCAGTTCTTC

clone_size: NA
v_call: TRBV2
d_call: TRBD2
j_call: TRBJ2-7
cdr3_aa: CASSTSGGYNEQYF
cdr3_nt: TGTGCCAGCAGTACTAGCGGGGGATATAACGAGCAGTACTTC

clone_size: NA
v_call: TRBV4-1
d_call: TRBD2
j_call: TRBJ2-7
cdr3_aa: CASSPSGISYEQYF
cdr3_nt: TGCGCCAGCAGCCCGAGCGGGATCTCCTACGAGCAGTACTTC

clone_size: NA
v_call: TRBV5-4
d_call: TRBD1
j_call: TRBJ1-2
cdr3_aa: CASRWDREYGYTF
cdr3_nt: TGTGCCAGCAGGTGGGACAGGGAGTACGGCTACACCTTC